This T cell receptor (beta chain) was sequenced during a study of beta chain features in type 1 diabetes. On the study more broadly: Healthy donors and patients had similar age, gender and cell yields. Findings and caveats of the study: For patients, the naive, central memory and Treg TCRB repertoires appeared more alike than for healthy donors.

Germline lookup yields CDR1 KGHSH and CDR2 LQKENI. CDR3 length: 18 amino acids. The junction had 5 bases not matched to a gene; V was cut back by 1 base and J by 0 bases. Reverse transcribing all isolated RNA meant expressed TCRB transcripts were sequenced. Sequencing used immunoSEQ multiplex PCR; TCRdb keeps in-frame clones, though not all of them. The table lists about 930,000 clones, roughly 15% of them singletons. Each population that was sorted was more than 98% pure. This clone was seen only a few times. Its antigen is still unknown. Sequenced sample: naive CD4+ T cells from blood. V gene TRBV18 combines with J gene TRBJ2-3; 12 bases agree with TRBD2. This TCR was recovered from a woman between 18 and 29 years old in good health. CDR3 sequence reads: CASSPRRGLAGSTDTQYF. The CDR3 DNA follows: TGTGCCAGCTCACCACGTAGAGGACTAGCGGGAAGCACAGATACGCAGTATTTT. Filled out from reference TRBV18 and TRBJ2-3, the complete variable domain reads NAGVMQNPRHLVRRRGQEARLRCSPMKGHSHVYWYRQLPEEGLKFMVYLQKENIIDESGMPKERFSAEFPKEGPSILRIQQVVRGDSAAYFCASSPRRGLAGSTDTQYFGPGTRLTVL.